This T cell receptor beta chain derives from a study of preoperative IRX-2 immunotherapy in early breast cancer. The treatment here: preoperative locoregional IRX-2 cytokine immunotherapy. This CDR3 has 15 residues. The V gene's germline CDR1 is SGHNT and CDR2 YENEEA. Trimming cost V 3 bases and J 5 bases, with 17 bases left between them. The method was immunoSEQ multiplex PCR; TCRdb's version includes in-frame clones alone and lacks a portion of them. The table has under 850 clones, roughly 80% seen once; the top ten hold around an eighth. This chain links TRBV11-3 with TRBJ2-7, with D possibly matching TRBD1 (6 bases). The clonotype comes from a human donor with breast cancer. The sequencing used tumor tissue, collected after IRX-2 immunotherapy. CDR3 protein: CASSLSQGVWDEQYF. As DNA, the CDR3 is TGTGCCAGCAGCTTGTCACAGGGTGTATGGGACGAGCAGTACTTC.